This T cell receptor beta chain is from a study of T cell repertoires in cytomegalovirus infection. The sample holds many counts of this clonotype. What it recognizes is unknown. TCRdb processed the reads anew with MiXCR; each CDR3 protein has one entry. The sample shows about 140,000 distinct CDR3 sequences, approximately 5.9% of them seen only once. V shed 9 bases, J shed 1 base, and the junction held 0 bases outside the gene matches. The CDR3 length is 13 residues. The germline V gene encodes CDR1 ENHRY and CDR2 SYGVKD. Findings and limits, study-wide: The ex vivo response was dominated by HLA-C-restricted CMV-specific TCR beta clonotypes.

The clonotype originates from a human donor in good health (CMV status not recorded). Some clones in this sample may be carry-over from other donors' samples. Sequenced: PBMCs. The genes are TRBV10-3 and TRBJ2-3; 11 bases are shared with TRBD2. The CDR3 is CAILAGGTDTQYF. CDR3 in DNA: TGTGCCATACTAGCGGGAGGCACAGATACGCAGTATTTT.